A selection of T cell receptor beta chains follows, all from one sample in a study of blood T cell repertoires in COVID-19. Clones were sequenced by immunoSEQ multiplex PCR, and TCRdb holds only the in-frame ones, with some missing. The sample comprises around 340,000 clones, 89% of which are singletons, and less than 5% rests with the top ten. Sequencing was carried out using peripheral blood. The receptors originated from a woman in her sixties with COVID-19, enrolled during active disease. The CDR3 runs from the conserved cysteine through the conserved F or W. The D gene is left open where the match is weak. Size tells how often a clone was seen (once, few, many) or the class of an expanded clone, and some rows leave it out.

D gene: TRBD1
V gene: TRBV5-1
clone size: .
J gene: TRBJ1-2
CDR3 protein: CASSLVGQGLNGYGYTF
CDR3 DNA: TGCGCCAGCAGCTTGGTGGGACAGGGCCTAAACGGGTATGGCTACACCTTC

D gene: .
V gene: TRBV28
clone size: .
J gene: TRBJ1-2
CDR3 protein: CASNPGRYYGYTF
CDR3 DNA: TGTGCCAGCAACCCAGGGAGGTACTATGGCTACACCTTC

D gene: .
V gene: TRBV18
clone size: .
J gene: TRBJ1-5
CDR3 protein: CASSPPSPGNQPQHF
CDR3 DNA: TGTGCCAGCTCACCACCGTCGCCAGGCAATCAGCCCCAGCATTTT

D gene: TRBD1
V gene: TRBV10-2
clone size: .
J gene: TRBJ1-1
CDR3 protein: CASSDRGSFTEAFF
CDR3 DNA: TGCGCCAGCAGCGACAGGGGGAGTTTTACTGAAGCTTTCTTT

D gene: TRBD2
V gene: TRBV2
clone size: .
J gene: TRBJ2-7
CDR3 protein: CASSEESRTSGTYEQYF
CDR3 DNA: TGTGCCAGCAGTGAAGAGTCCAGGACTAGCGGAACCTACGAGCAGTACTTC

D gene: TRBD1
V gene: TRBV5-5
clone size: .
J gene: TRBJ2-1
CDR3 protein: CASSSGTGGYNEQFF
CDR3 DNA: TGTGCCAGCAGCTCCGGGACAGGGGGCTACAATGAGCAGTTCTTC

D gene: TRBD2
V gene: TRBV3-1/TRBV3-2
clone size: .
J gene: TRBJ2-2
CDR3 protein: CASSQVTGGWAGELFF
CDR3 DNA: TGTGCCAGCAGCCAAGTTACCGGGGGGTGGGCCGGGGAGCTGTTTTTT

D gene: TRBD1
V gene: TRBV18
clone size: .
J gene: TRBJ2-3
CDR3 protein: CASSPRTGSTDTQYF
CDR3 DNA: TGTGCCAGCTCACCTCGGACAGGGAGCACAGATACGCAGTATTTT

D gene: TRBD1
V gene: TRBV2
clone size: .
J gene: TRBJ1-2
CDR3 protein: CASSEPRPTGGVGYTF
CDR3 DNA: TGTGCCAGCAGTGAACCCCGGCCGACAGGGGGCGTTGGCTACACCTTC

D gene: TRBD1
V gene: TRBV5-1
clone size: .
J gene: TRBJ2-5
CDR3 protein: CASSSGQEETQYF
CDR3 DNA: TGCGCCAGCAGCAGTGGACAGGAAGAGACCCAGTACTTC

D gene: .
V gene: TRBV6-6
clone size: .
J gene: TRBJ1-3
CDR3 protein: CASQRATGNTIYF
CDR3 DNA: TGTGCCAGCCAGCGAGCAACTGGAAACACCATATATTTT

D gene: .
V gene: TRBV15
clone size: .
J gene: TRBJ1-1
CDR3 protein: CATSQLWEYEAFF
CDR3 DNA: TGTGCCACCAGCCAGCTCTGGGAGTATGAAGCTTTCTTT

D gene: .
V gene: TRBV6-5
clone size: .
J gene: TRBJ1-2
CDR3 protein: CASSYAGNGYTF
CDR3 DNA: TGTGCCAGCAGTTACGCGGGGAATGGCTACACCTTC

D gene: TRBD1
V gene: TRBV27
clone size: .
J gene: TRBJ1-1
CDR3 protein: CASRGQARGTEAFF
CDR3 DNA: TGTGCCAGCAGGGGACAGGCCCGAGGCACTGAAGCTTTCTTT

D gene: TRBD2
V gene: TRBV5-1
clone size: .
J gene: TRBJ2-3
CDR3 protein: CASSLIITSGATVGTDTQYF
CDR3 DNA: TGCGCCAGCAGCTTGATTATTACTAGCGGGGCCACGGTGGGCACAGATACGCAGTATTTT

D gene: .
V gene: TRBV5-1
clone size: .
J gene: TRBJ1-1
CDR3 protein: CASSLAGFTEAFF
CDR3 DNA: TGCGCCAGCAGCTTGGCGGGGTTTACTGAAGCTTTCTTT

D gene: .
V gene: TRBV14
clone size: .
J gene: TRBJ1-4
CDR3 protein: CASSASLGGYF
CDR3 DNA: TGTGCCAGCAGCGCCTCCCTGGGGGGGTATTTT

D gene: .
V gene: TRBV6-5
clone size: .
J gene: TRBJ2-7
CDR3 protein: CASTEGGYEQYF
CDR3 DNA: TGTGCCAGCACCGAGGGGGGGTACGAGCAGTACTTC

D gene: .
V gene: TRBV5-1
clone size: few
J gene: TRBJ1-5
CDR3 protein: CASSWGGTDSNQPQHF
CDR3 DNA: TGCGCCAGCAGCTGGGGCGGGACGGATAGCAATCAGCCCCAGCATTTT

D gene: .
V gene: TRBV9
clone size: .
J gene: TRBJ2-7
CDR3 protein: CASSPGDGPRGEQYF
CDR3 DNA: TGTGCCAGCAGTCCGGGGGACGGGCCGCGAGGCGAGCAGTACTTC

D gene: TRBD2
V gene: TRBV5-1
clone size: .
J gene: TRBJ2-7
CDR3 protein: CASSYGSGGAYEQYF
CDR3 DNA: TGCGCCAGCAGCTACGGTAGCGGGGGGGCTTACGAGCAGTACTTC

D gene: .
V gene: TRBV6-5
clone size: .
J gene: TRBJ2-7
CDR3 protein: CASLKGGYEQYF
CDR3 DNA: TGTGCCAGCTTGAAAGGGGGCTACGAGCAGTACTTC

D gene: TRBD1
V gene: TRBV27
clone size: .
J gene: TRBJ1-6
CDR3 protein: CASSLSRQGMSSPLHF
CDR3 DNA: TGTGCCAGCAGTTTATCGAGACAGGGGATGAGTTCACCCCTCCACTTT

D gene: .
V gene: TRBV7-9
clone size: once
J gene: TRBJ1-2
CDR3 protein: CASSREEYGYTF
CDR3 DNA: TGTGCCAGCAGCAGGGAAGAGTATGGCTACACCTTC

D gene: .
V gene: TRBV28
clone size: once
J gene: TRBJ1-2
CDR3 protein: CASREGGVNYGYTF
CDR3 DNA: TGTGCCAGCAGAGAGGGGGGGGTGAACTATGGCTACACCTTC

D gene: TRBD1
V gene: TRBV28
clone size: .
J gene: TRBJ2-1
CDR3 protein: CASSLSGTGSYNEQFF
CDR3 DNA: TGTGCCAGCAGTTTGTCTGGGACAGGGTCCTACAATGAGCAGTTCTTC

D gene: TRBD2
V gene: TRBV4-1
clone size: .
J gene: TRBJ2-1
CDR3 protein: CASSQVAGASYNEQFF
CDR3 DNA: TGCGCCAGCAGCCAAGTAGCGGGGGCCTCCTACAATGAGCAGTTCTTC

D gene: TRBD1
V gene: TRBV6-5
clone size: .
J gene: TRBJ1-1
CDR3 protein: CASTGQLTMNTEAFF
CDR3 DNA: TGTGCCAGCACGGGACAGCTAACTATGAACACTGAAGCTTTCTTT

D gene: TRBD1
V gene: TRBV27
clone size: .
J gene: TRBJ1-5
CDR3 protein: CASRQGAGSPQHF
CDR3 DNA: TGTGCCAGCAGACAGGGGGCCGGATCGCCCCAGCATTTT